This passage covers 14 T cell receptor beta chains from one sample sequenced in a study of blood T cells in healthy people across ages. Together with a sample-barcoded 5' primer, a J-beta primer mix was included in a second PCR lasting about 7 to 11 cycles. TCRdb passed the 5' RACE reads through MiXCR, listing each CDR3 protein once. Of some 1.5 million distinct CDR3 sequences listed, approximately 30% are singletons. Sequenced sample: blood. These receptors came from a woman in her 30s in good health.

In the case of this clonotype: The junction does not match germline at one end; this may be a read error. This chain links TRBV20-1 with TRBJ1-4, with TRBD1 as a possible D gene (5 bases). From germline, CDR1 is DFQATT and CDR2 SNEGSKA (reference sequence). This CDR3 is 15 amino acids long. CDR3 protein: CSAEQPGRINEKPFF. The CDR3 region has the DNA TGCAGTGCCGAACAGCCGGGACGTATTAATGAAAAACCGTTTTTT.

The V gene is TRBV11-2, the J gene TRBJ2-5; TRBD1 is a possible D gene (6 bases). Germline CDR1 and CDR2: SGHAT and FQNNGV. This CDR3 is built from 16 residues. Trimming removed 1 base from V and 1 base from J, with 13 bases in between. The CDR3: CASSLVPTGPQETQYF. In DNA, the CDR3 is TGTGCCAGCAGCTTAGTCCCGACAGGTCCCCAAGAGACCCAGTACTTC.

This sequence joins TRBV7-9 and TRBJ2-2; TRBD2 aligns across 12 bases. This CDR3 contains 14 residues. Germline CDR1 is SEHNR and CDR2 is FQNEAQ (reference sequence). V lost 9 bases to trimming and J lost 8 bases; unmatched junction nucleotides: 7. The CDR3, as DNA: TGTGCCAGTGGACTAGCGGGAATTGGAGGGGAGCTGTTTTTT. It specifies CASGLAGIGGELFF.

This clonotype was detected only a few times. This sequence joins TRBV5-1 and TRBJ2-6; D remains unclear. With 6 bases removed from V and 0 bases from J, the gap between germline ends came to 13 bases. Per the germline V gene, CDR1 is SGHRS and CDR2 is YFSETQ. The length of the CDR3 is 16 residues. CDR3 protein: CASTPFSVSGANVLTF. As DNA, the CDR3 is TGCGCCAGCACCCCCTTTTCAGTCTCTGGGGCCAACGTCCTGACTTTC.

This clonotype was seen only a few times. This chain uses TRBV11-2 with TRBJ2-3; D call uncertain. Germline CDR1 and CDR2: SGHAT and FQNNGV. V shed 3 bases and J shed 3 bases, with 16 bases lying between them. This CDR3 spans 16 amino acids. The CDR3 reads CASSFSASLRTDTQYF. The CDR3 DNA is TGTGCCAGCAGCTTTTCGGCATCCCTGAGGACAGATACGCAGTATTTT. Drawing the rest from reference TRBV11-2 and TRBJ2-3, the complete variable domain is EAGVAQSPRYKIIEKRQSVAFWCNPISGHATLYWYQQILGQGPKLLIQFQNNGVVDDSQLPKDRFSAERLKGVDSTLKIQPAKLEDSAVYLCASSFSASLRTDTQYFGPGTRLTVL.

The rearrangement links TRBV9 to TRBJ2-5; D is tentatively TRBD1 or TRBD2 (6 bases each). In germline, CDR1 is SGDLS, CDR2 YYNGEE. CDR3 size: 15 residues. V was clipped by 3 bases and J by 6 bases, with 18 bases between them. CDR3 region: CASSGTGMAGQTQYF. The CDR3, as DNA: TGTGCCAGCAGCGGAACAGGGATGGCGGGACAGACCCAGTACTTC.

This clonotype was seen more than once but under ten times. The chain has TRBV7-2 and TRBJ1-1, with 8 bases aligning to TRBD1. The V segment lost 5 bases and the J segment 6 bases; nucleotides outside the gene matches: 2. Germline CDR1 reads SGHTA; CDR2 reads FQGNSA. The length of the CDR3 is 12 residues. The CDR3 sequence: CASSRDRPEAFF. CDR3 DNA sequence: TGTGCCAGCAGCCGGGACAGGCCTGAAGCTTTCTTT.

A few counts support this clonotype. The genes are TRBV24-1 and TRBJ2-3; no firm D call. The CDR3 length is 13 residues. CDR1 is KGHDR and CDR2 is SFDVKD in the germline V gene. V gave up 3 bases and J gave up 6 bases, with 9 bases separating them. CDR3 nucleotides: TGTGCCACCAGTGATCTCCAGGAGGATACGCAGTATTTT. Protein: CATSDLQEDTQYF.

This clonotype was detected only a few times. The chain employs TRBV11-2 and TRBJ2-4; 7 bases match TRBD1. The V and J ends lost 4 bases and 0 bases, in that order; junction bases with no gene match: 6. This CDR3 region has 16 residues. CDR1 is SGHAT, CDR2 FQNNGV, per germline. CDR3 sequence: CASSSDRSIAKNIQYF. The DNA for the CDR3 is TGTGCCAGCAGCTCGGACAGGTCCATAGCCAAAAACATTCAGTACTTC.

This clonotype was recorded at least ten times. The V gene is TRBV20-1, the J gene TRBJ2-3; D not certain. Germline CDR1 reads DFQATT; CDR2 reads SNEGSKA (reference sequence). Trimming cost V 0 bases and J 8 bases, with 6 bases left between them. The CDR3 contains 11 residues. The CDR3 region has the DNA TGCAGTGCTAGAGATCCCCGTACGCAGTATTTT. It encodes CSARDPRTQYF.

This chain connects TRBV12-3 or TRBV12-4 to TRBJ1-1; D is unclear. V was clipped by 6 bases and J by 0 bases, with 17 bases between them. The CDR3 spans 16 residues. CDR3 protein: CASSVKGVRMNTEAFF. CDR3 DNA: TGTGCCAGCAGCGTAAAAGGCGTCAGGATGAACACTGAAGCTTTCTTT.

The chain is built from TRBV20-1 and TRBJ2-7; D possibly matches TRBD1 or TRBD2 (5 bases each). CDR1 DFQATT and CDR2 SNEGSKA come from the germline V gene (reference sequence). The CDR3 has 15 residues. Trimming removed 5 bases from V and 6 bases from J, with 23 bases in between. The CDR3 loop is CSAESFRDGYSEQYF. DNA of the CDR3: TGCAGTGCTGAGTCATTCCGGGACGGATATTCCGAGCAGTACTTC.

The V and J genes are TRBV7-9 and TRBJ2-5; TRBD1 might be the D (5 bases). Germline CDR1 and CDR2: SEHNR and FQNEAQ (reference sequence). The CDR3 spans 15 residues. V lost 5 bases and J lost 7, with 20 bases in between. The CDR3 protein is CASSPSQGLVGTQYF. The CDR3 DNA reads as TGTGCCAGCAGCCCCTCGCAGGGCTTAGTAGGGACCCAGTACTTC.

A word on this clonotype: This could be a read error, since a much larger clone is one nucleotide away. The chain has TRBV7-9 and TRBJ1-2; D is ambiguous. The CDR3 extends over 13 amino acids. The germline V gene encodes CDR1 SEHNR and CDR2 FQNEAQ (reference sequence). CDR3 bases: TGTGCCAGCAGCCCCGAGATTGACTATGGCTACATCTTC. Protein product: CASSPEIDYGYIF.